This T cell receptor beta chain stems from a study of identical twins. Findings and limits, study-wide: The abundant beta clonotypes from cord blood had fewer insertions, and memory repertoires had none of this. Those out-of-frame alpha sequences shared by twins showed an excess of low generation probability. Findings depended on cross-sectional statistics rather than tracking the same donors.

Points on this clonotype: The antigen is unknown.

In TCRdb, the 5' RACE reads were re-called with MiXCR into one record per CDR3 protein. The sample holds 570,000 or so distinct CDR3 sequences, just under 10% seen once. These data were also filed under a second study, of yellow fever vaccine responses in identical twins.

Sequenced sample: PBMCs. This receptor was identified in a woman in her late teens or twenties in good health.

Written as DNA, the CDR3 is TGTGCCAGCAGTTTCCCCGGAGGAGGGACCCAGTACTTC. It yields the protein CASSFPGGGTQYF. V usage is TRBV27 and J usage is TRBJ2-5, with TRBD2 as a possible D gene (5 bases). The V gene lost 3 bases and the J gene lost 7 bases, with 12 bases spanning the gap. Germline CDR1 reads MNHEY; CDR2 reads SMNVEV (reference sequence). The CDR3 covers 13 residues.